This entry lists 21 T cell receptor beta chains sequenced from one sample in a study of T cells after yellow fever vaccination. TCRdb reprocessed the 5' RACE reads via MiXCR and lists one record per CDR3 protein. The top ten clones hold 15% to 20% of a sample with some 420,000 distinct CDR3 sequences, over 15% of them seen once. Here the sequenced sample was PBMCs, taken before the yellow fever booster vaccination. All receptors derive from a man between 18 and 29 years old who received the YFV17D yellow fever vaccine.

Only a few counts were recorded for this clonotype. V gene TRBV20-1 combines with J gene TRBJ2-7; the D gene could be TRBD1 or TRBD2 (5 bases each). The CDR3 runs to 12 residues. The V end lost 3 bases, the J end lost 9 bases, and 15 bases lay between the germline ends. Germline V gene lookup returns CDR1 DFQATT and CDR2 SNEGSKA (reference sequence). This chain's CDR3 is CSASRLERGQYF. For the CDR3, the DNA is TGCAGTGCTAGTAGATTGGAGAGGGGGCAGTACTTC.

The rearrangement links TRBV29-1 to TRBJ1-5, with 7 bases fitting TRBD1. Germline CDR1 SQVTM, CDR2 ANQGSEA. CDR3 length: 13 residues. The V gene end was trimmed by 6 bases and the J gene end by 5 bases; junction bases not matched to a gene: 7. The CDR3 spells CSVGTGVHQPQHF. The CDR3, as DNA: TGCAGCGTAGGAACAGGGGTCCATCAGCCCCAGCATTTT.

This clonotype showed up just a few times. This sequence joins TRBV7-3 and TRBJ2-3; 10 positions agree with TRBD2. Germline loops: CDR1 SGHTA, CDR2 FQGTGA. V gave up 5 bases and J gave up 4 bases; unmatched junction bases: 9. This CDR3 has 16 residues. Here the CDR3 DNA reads TGTGCCAGCAGCCCGCAAGCGGGGGGGCCGTCAGATACGCAGTATTTT. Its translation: CASSPQAGGPSDTQYF.

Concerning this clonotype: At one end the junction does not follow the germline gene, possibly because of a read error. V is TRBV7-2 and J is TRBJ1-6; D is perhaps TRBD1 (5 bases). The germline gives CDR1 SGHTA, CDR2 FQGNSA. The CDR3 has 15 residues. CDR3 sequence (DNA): TGTGCCAGCAGCTTAGCGATAGACAGTACCCCAGGAACGGTGTGG. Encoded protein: CASSLAIDSTPGTVW. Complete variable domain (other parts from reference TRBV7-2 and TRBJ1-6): GAGVSQSPSNKVTEKGKDVELRCDPISGHTALYWYRQSLGQGLEFLIYFQGNSAPDKSGLPSDRFSAERTGGSVSTLTIQRTQQEDSAVYLCASSLAIDSTPGTVWGNGTRLTVT.

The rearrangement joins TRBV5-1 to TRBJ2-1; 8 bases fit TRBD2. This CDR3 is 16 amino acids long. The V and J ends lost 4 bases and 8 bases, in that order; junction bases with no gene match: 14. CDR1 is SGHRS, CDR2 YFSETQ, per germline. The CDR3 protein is CASSSPGGEGWYEQFF. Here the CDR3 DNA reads TGCGCCAGCAGCAGTCCCGGGGGGGAGGGTTGGTATGAGCAGTTCTTC.

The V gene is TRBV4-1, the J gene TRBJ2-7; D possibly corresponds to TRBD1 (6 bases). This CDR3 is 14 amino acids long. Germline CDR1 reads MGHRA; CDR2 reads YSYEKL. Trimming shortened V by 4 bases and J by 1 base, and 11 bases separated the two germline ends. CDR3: CASSRPGQSYEQYF. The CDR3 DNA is TGCGCCAGCAGCCGACCAGGACAGTCCTACGAGCAGTACTTC.

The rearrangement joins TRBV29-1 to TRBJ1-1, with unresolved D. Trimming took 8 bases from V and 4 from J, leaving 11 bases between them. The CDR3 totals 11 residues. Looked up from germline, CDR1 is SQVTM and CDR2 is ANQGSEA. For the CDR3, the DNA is TGCAGCACCCTGTTCACCACTGAAGCTTTCTTT. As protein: CSTLFTTEAFF.

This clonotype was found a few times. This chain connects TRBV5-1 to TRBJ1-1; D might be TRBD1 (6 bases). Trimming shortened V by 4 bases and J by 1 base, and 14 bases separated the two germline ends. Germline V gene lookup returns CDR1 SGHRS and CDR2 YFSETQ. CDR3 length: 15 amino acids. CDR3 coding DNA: TGCGCCAGCAGCCCGTCGGGGGGCTCGAACACTGAAGCTTTCTTT. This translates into CASSPSGGSNTEAFF.

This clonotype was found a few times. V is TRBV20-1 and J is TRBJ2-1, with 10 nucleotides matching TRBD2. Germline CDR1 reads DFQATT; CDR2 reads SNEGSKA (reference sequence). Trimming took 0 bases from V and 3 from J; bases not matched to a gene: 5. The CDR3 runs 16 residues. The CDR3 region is CSARDRKRGGYNEQFF. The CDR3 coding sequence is TGCAGTGCTAGAGATCGCAAGCGGGGGGGCTACAATGAGCAGTTCTTC.

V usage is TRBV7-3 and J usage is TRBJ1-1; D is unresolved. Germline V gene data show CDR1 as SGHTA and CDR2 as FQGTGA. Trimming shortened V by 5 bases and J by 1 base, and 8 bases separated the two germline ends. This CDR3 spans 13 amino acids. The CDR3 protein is CASSEDGNTEAFF. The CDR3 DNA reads TGTGCCAGCAGCGAGGACGGGAACACTGAAGCTTTCTTT.

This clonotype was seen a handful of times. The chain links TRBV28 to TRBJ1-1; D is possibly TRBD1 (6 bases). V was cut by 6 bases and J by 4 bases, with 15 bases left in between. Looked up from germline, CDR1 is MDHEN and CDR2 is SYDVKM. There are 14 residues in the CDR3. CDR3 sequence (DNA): TGTGCCAGCAGCTGGGCAGGGGTCGGCACTGAAGCTTTCTTT. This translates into CASSWAGVGTEAFF.

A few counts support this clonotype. The CDR3 loop is CASSYSQGGQETQYF. In DNA, the CDR3 is TGTGCCAGCAGTTACTCGCAGGGGGGCCAAGAGACCCAGTACTTC. The chain combines TRBV6-5 with TRBJ2-5, with TRBD1 as a possible D gene (7 bases). The V gene's germline CDR1 is MNHEY and CDR2 SVGAGI. Trimming left V 0 bases short and J 1 base short, with 9 bases between. The length of the CDR3 is 15 residues.

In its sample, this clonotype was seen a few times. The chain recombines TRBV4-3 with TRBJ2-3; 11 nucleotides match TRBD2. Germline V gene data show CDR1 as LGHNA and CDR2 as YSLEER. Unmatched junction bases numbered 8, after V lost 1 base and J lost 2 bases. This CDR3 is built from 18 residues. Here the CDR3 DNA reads TGCGCCAGCAGCCAAGGAGGTACTAGCGGGGGATACACAGATACGCAGTATTTT. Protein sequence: CASSQGGTSGGYTDTQYF.

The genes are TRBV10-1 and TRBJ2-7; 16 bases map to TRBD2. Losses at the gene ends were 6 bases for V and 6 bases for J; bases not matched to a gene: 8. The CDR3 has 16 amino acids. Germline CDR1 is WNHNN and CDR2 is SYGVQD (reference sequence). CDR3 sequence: CASRGTSGGVGAEQYF. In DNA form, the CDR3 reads TGCGCCAGCAGAGGGACTAGCGGGGGGGTTGGTGCCGAGCAGTACTTC.

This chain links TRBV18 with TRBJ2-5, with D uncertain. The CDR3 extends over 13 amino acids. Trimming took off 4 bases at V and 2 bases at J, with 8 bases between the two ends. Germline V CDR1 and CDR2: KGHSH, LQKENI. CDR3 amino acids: CASSLRAQETQYF. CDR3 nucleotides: TGTGCCAGCTCACTCCGTGCACAAGAGACCCAGTACTTC. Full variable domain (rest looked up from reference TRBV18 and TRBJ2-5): NAGVMQNPRHLVRRRGQEARLRCSPMKGHSHVYWYRQLPEEGLKFMVYLQKENIIDESGMPKERFSAEFPKEGPSILRIQQVVRGDSAAYFCASSLRAQETQYFGPGTRLLVL.

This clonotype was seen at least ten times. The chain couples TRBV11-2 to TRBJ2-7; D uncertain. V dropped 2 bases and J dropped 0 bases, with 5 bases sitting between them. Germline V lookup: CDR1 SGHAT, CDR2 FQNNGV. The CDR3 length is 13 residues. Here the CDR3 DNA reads TGTGCCAGCAGCTTATCGGCCTCCTACGAGCAGTACGTC. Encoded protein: CASSLSASYEQYV.

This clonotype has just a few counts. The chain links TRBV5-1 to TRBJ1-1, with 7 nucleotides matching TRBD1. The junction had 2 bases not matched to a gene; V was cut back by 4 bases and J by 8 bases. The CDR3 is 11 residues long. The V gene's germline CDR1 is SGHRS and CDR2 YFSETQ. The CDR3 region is CASSIQGEAFF. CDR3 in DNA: TGCGCCAGCAGCATACAGGGGGAAGCTTTCTTT.

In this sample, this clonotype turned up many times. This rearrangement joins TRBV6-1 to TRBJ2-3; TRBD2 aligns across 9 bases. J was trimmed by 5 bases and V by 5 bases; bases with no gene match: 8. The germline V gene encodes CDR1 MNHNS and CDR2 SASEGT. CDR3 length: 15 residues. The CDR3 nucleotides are TGTGCCAGCAGTCTTCTAGCGGGGCGAGGAGATACGCAGTATTTT. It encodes CASSLLAGRGDTQYF.

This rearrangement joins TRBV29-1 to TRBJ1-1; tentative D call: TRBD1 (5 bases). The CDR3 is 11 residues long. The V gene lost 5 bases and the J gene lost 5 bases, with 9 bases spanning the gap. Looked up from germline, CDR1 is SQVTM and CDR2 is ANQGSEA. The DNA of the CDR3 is TGCAGCGTTCAACGGGGGACTGAAGCTTTCTTT. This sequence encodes CSVQRGTEAFF.

CDR3 region: CASSQDPGTFLHF. The CDR3 DNA follows: TGCGCCAGCAGCCAAGACCCCGGGACCTTTCTCCACTTT. The chain has TRBV4-1 and TRBJ1-6; D may be TRBD1 (5 bases). The CDR3 length is 13 residues. Germline V gene sequence: CDR1 MGHRA, CDR2 YSYEKL. Trimming stripped 0 bases from V and 16 bases from J, with 13 bases between.

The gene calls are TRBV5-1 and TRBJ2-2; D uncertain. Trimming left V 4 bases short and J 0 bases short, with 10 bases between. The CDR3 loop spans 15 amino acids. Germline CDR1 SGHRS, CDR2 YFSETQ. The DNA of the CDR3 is TGCGCCAGCAGCGGTCAGGACGCGAACACCGGGGAGCTGTTTTTT. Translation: CASSGQDANTGELFF. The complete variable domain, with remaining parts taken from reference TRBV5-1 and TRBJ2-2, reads KAGVTQTPRYLIKTRGQQVTLSCSPISGHRSVSWYQQTPGQGLQFLFEYFSETQRNKGNFPGRFSGRQFSNSRSEMNVSTLELGDSALYLCASSGQDANTGELFFGEGSRLTVL.